This TCR beta chain was recorded in a study of T cell changes during pregnancy in multiple sclerosis. Germline loops: CDR1 ENHRY, CDR2 SYGVKD. This CDR3 contains 13 residues. Trimming removed 5 bases from V and 6 bases from J, with 10 bases in between. Clones were sequenced by immunoSEQ multiplex PCR, and TCRdb holds only the in-frame ones, with some missing. In the table there are 45,000 or so clones, roughly nine tenths of which are singletons. This rearrangement joins TRBV10-3 to TRBJ1-4; D unclear. The sequencing used CD4+ T cells from peripheral blood mononuclear cells, collected after pregnancy. The sequence was obtained from a female donor with multiple sclerosis, enrolled in a pregnancy study. The CDR3: CAISINEDEKLFF. The CDR3 nucleotides read TGTGCCATCAGTATTAACGAGGATGAAAAACTGTTTTTT.